What follows are 6 T cell receptor beta chains derived from one specimen sequenced in a study of beta chain features in type 1 diabetes. cDNA synthesis used the whole RNA isolate, giving expressed TCRB sequences. Profiled with immunoSEQ multiplex PCR; TCRdb holds only in-frame clones, not every one. Of 350,000 to 450,000 clones detected, 11% to 15% appear once; the ten largest clones hold roughly 0.036%. The sequencing input was naive CD4+ T cells from blood. These receptor sequences come from a man aged 25 to 40 in good health.

V is TRBV10-3 and J is TRBJ1-6; no clear D gene. The CDR3 is 15 amino acids. Per the germline V gene, CDR1 is ENHRY and CDR2 is SYGVKD. Trimming stripped 4 bases from V and 7 bases from J, with 14 bases between. The CDR3 coding sequence is TGTGCCATCAGTGCGCTACAGACGACGAATTCACCCCTCCACTTT. Its translation is CAISALQTTNSPLHF.

The chain carries TRBV18 and TRBJ2-1, with D perhaps TRBD2 (6 bases). The CDR3 spans 15 residues. V shed 5 bases and J shed 3 bases, with 14 bases lying between them. From germline, CDR1 is KGHSH and CDR2 LQKENI. In DNA, the CDR3 is TGTGCCAGCTCAAACCGGGGGACCAACTACAATGAGCAGTTCTTC. Its translation: CASSNRGTNYNEQFF.

This clone has more than one count but fewer than ten. The chain joins TRBV11-2 to TRBJ2-7, with unresolved D. Germline V lookup: CDR1 SGHAT, CDR2 FQNNGV. Trimming pared 1 base from V and 3 bases from J, leaving 7 bases between. CDR3 length: 13 residues. The CDR3 coding sequence is TGTGCCAGCAGCTTAGTGGGGTTCTACGAGCAGTACTTC. Amino acids: CASSLVGFYEQYF.

The gene calls are TRBV6-1 and TRBJ1-1; 7 positions match TRBD1. V was clipped by 6 bases and J by 1 base; unmatched bases: 11. CDR1 MNHNS and CDR2 SASEGT come from the germline V gene. The CDR3 extends over 16 amino acids. The CDR3 DNA sequence: TGTGCCAGCAGCGAACAACAGGGGATGAGGAACACTGAAGCTTTCTTT. Its protein is CASSEQQGMRNTEAFF.

This clone was seen only a few times. J is TRBJ2-7 and V is TRBV11-2; TRBD1 aligns across 8 bases. V lost 0 bases and J lost 12; bases outside the gene matches: 7. From germline, CDR1 is SGHAT and CDR2 FQNNGV. The CDR3 covers 13 residues. The CDR3 here is CASSLDPPTGAYF. The CDR3 coding sequence is TGTGCCAGCAGCTTAGACCCGCCGACAGGGGCGTACTTC.

The sample holds a few counts of this clone. The V and J genes are TRBV9 and TRBJ2-1; tentatively, D is TRBD2 (7 bases). Per germline, CDR1 SGDLS and CDR2 YYNGEE. The V end lost 0 bases, the J end lost 8 bases, and 15 bases lay between the germline ends. This CDR3 contains 15 residues. The CDR3 DNA is TGTGCCAGCAGCGTAGCCTCGGCGGGGGCCTATGAGCAGTTCTTC. As protein: CASSVASAGAYEQFF.